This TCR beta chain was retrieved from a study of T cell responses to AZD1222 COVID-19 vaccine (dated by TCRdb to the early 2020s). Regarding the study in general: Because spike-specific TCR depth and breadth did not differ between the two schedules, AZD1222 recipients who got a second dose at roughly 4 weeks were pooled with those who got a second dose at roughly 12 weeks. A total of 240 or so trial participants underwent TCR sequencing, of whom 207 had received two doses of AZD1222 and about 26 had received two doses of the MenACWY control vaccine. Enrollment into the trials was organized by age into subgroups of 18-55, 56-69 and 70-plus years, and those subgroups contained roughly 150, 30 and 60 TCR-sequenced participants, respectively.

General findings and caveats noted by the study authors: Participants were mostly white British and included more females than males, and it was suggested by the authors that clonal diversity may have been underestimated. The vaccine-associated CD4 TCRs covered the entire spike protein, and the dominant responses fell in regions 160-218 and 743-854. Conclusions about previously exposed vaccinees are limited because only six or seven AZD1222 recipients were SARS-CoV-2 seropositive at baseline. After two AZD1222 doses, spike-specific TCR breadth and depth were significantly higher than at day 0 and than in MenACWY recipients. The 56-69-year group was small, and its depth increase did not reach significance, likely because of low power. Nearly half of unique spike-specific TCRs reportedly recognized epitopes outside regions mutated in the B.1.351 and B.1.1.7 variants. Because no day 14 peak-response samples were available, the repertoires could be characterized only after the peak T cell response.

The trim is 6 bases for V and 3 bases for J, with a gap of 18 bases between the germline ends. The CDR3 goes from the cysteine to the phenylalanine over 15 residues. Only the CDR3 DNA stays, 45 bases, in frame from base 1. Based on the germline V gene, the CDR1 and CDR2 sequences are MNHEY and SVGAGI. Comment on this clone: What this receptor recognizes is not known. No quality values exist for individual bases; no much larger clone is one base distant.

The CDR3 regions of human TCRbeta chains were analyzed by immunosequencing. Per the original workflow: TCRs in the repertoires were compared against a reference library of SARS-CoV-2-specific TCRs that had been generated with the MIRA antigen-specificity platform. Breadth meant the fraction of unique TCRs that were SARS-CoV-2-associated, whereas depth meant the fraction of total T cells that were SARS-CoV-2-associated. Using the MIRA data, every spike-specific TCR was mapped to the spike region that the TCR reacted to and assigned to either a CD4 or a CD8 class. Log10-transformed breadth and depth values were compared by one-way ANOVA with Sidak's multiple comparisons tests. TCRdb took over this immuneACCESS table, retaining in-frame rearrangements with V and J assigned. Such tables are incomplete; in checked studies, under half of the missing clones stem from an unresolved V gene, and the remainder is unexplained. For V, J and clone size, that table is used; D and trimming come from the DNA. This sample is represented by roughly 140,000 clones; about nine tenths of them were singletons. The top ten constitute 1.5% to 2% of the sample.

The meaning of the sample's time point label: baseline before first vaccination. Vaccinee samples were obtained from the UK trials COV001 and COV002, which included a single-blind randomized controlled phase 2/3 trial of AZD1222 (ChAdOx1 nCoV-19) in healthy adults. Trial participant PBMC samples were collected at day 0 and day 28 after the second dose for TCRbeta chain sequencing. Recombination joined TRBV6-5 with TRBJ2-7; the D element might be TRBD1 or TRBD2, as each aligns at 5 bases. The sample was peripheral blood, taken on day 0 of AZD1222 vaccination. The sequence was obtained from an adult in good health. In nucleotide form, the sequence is TGTGCCAGCAGGCAGGGCCCTGGGGGATTCTACGAGCAGTACTTC. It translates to CASRQGPGGFYEQYF.